This T cell receptor beta chain was sequenced during a study of T cell changes during pregnancy in multiple sclerosis. V lost 4 bases to trimming and J lost 0 bases, with 13 bases between them. The CDR3 extends over 15 amino acids. Germline V gene data show CDR1 as SGHRS and CDR2 as YFSETQ. Sequencing used immunoSEQ multiplex PCR; TCRdb keeps in-frame clones, though not all of them. The profile covers some 80,000 clones, with about nine tenths appearing a single time and more than 2.5% taken by the ten largest. The gene calls are TRBV5-1 and TRBJ1-1; D unresolved. The starting material was peripheral blood, obtained in the first trimester of pregnancy. The source of this sequence is a female donor with multiple sclerosis, enrolled in a pregnancy study. CDR3 nucleotides: TGCGCCAGCAGCCCGACGACAAAAATGAACACTGAAGCTTTCTTT. Translation: CASSPTTKMNTEAFF.